These T cell receptor beta chains were read from a single sample in a study of blood T cell repertoires in COVID-19. Here immunoSEQ multiplex PCR was the method, and the copy in TCRdb shows in-frame clones only, minus some. Among fewer than 250,000 clones listed, around 86% were seen once. The specimen was PBMCs or T cells enriched from blood (not recorded which). Receptors were obtained from a woman aged 40 to 49 with acute COVID-19. The CDR3 runs from the conserved cysteine through the conserved F or W. Each record gives: D gene, J gene, V gene, clone size, CDR3 protein, CDR3 DNA. A D gene is named only where the DNA matches it firmly. Not every row has a clone size; where given, it reads once, few, many or a size class.

>-|TRBJ1-2|TRBV28|-
CASSSPGSGGYTF
TGTGCCAGCAGTTCGCCAGGAAGCGGAGGCTACACCTTC
>TRBD2|TRBJ2-1|TRBV27|-
CASRRLAGDYEQFF
TGTGCCAGCAGGAGACTAGCGGGAGATTATGAGCAGTTCTTC
>TRBD2|TRBJ2-7|TRBV5-5|-
CASSPEGGRNEQYF
TGTGCCAGCAGCCCCGAGGGAGGGAGGAACGAGCAGTACTTC
>TRBD2|TRBJ2-2|TRBV7-9|few
CASSFPSGANTGELFF
TGTGCCAGCAGCTTCCCTAGCGGGGCGAACACCGGGGAGCTGTTTTTT
>TRBD1|TRBJ2-7|TRBV6-6|once
CASSGPGQGFYEQYF
TGTGCCAGCAGTGGACCGGGACAGGGGTTTTACGAGCAGTACTTC
>TRBD2|TRBJ2-1|TRBV12-5|-
CASGLGAGYNEQFF
TGTGCTAGTGGTTTAGGAGCGGGGTACAATGAGCAGTTCTTC
>TRBD1|TRBJ2-5|TRBV7-9|few
CASSLRQGKETQYF
TGTGCCAGCAGCTTGAGACAGGGGAAAGAGACCCAGTACTTC
>TRBD1|TRBJ1-6|TRBV14|-
CASSARQGTYSFLHF
TGTGCCAGCAGCGCCCGACAGGGAACCTATTCATTCCTCCACTTT
>-|TRBJ2-7|TRBV5-1|once
CASSPGVGYEQYF
TGCGCCAGCAGCCCCGGGGTTGGGTACGAGCAGTACTTC
>TRBD2|TRBJ2-7|TRBV30|-
CAWRGLLAGLDEQYF
TGTGCCTGGAGAGGATTGCTAGCGGGGTTGGACGAGCAGTACTTC
>-|TRBJ2-1|TRBV12-5|-
CASGLVGGNEQFF
TGTGCTAGTGGTTTGGTAGGGGGCAATGAGCAGTTCTTC
>TRBD2|TRBJ2-7|TRBV7-9|-
CASSPNSGRSSYEQYF
TGTGCCAGCAGCCCTAACAGCGGGAGGAGCTCCTACGAGCAGTACTTC
>TRBD1|TRBJ2-4|TRBV5-1|-
CASSLFPHRGGQAKNIQYF
TGCGCCAGCAGCTTGTTCCCTCACAGGGGCGGTCAGGCCAAAAACATTCAGTACTTC
>-|TRBJ2-1|TRBV27|-
CASRVIVGSGRNEQFF
TGTGCCAGCAGAGTCATTGTGGGGTCAGGGAGGAATGAGCAGTTCTTC
>TRBD1|TRBJ1-3|TRBV28|-
CASRPGQPGNTIYF
TGTGCCAGCAGGCCGGGACAGCCTGGAAACACCATATATTTT
>-|TRBJ2-2|TRBV27|-
CASSSFKTERVGELFF
TGTGCCAGCAGTTCGTTTAAGACAGAACGGGTCGGGGAGCTGTTTTTT
>-|TRBJ2-7|TRBV12-3/TRBV12-4|-
CASGAAYEQYF
TGTGCCAGCGGAGCCGCCTACGAGCAGTACTTC
>-|TRBJ2-5|TRBV7-9|many
CASSYGQSQYF
TGTGCCAGCAGCTATGGACAGTCCCAGTACTTC
>TRBD2|TRBJ2-1|TRBV10-1|-
CASSETGGTSGSRPYNEQFF
TGCGCCAGCAGTGAGACGGGGGGGACTAGCGGGAGCCGCCCCTACAATGAGCAGTTCTTC
>-|TRBJ1-3|TRBV9|-
CASSADRKFGNTIYF
TGTGCCAGCAGCGCCGACAGGAAGTTCGGAAACACCATATATTTT
>-|TRBJ1-1|TRBV19|few
CASRPGRSNTEAFF
TGTGCCAGTAGACCAGGGCGGTCGAACACTGAAGCTTTCTTT
>-|TRBJ1-1|TRBV2|-
CASTGRANTEAFF
TGTGCCAGCACGGGGAGGGCGAACACTGAAGCTTTCTTT
>TRBD1|TRBJ1-2|TRBV3-1/TRBV3-2|-
CASSQQTGGGYTF
TGTGCCAGCAGCCAACAGACAGGGGGAGGCTACACCTTC
>-|TRBJ1-3|TRBV28|-
CASKTGGSSGNTIYF
TGTGCCAGCAAAACGGGAGGGTCCTCTGGAAACACCATATATTTT
>-|TRBJ1-1|TRBV6-6|-
CASSYSTRYTEAFF
TGTGCCAGCAGTTACTCGACGAGGTACACTGAAGCTTTCTTT
>TRBD1|TRBJ1-1|TRBV27|-
CASSAGTAEAFF
TGTGCCAGCAGTGCGGGGACAGCTGAAGCTTTCTTT
>-|TRBJ2-7|TRBV25-1|-
CASSGAYEQYF
TGTGCCAGCAGTGGCGCCTACGAGCAGTACTTC
>TRBD1|TRBJ2-7|TRBV7-2|few
CASSPKGQGTYEQYF
TGTGCCAGCAGTCCTAAGGGACAGGGGACCTACGAGCAGTACTTC
>TRBD1|TRBJ2-5|TRBV7-3|-
CASKGTGWVIETQYF
TGTGCCAGCAAAGGGACAGGGTGGGTTATTGAGACCCAGTACTTC
>-|TRBJ2-3|TRBV7-2|-
CASSFGGTYTDTQYF
TGTGCCAGCAGCTTTGGAGGGACTTACACAGATACGCAGTATTTT
>TRBD1|TRBJ2-3|TRBV13|-
CASSLGQGGADTQYF
TGTGCCAGCAGCTTAGGACAAGGGGGCGCAGATACGCAGTATTTT
>-|TRBJ1-6|TRBV28|-
CASSLSGVNSPLHF
TGTGCCAGCAGTTTATCCGGGGTCAATTCACCCCTCCACTTT
>TRBD1|TRBJ1-4|TRBV18|-
CASSPVGQAEKLFF
TGTGCCAGCTCACCGGTTGGACAGGCTGAAAAACTGTTTTTT
>TRBD1|TRBJ2-3|TRBV18|-
CASSPRTGGLSTDTQYF
TGTGCCAGCTCACCGCGGACAGGGGGCCTGTCAACGGATACGCAGTATTTT
>TRBD2|TRBJ2-7|TRBV5-3|-
CARSRGLAGLLYEQYF
TGTGCCAGAAGCCGGGGACTAGCGGGCCTCCTATACGAGCAGTACTTC
>TRBD1|TRBJ1-5|TRBV12-5|-
CASGQGDNQPQHF
TGTGCTAGTGGCCAGGGGGATAATCAGCCCCAGCATTTT
>-|TRBJ1-1|TRBV7-9|-
CASSPGANTEAFF
TGTGCCAGCAGCCCAGGGGCTAACACTGAAGCTTTCTTT
>TRBD1|TRBJ2-3|TRBV30|-
CAWSASPGGFTDTQYF
TGTGCCTGGAGTGCAAGCCCAGGGGGTTTCACAGATACGCAGTATTTT
>-|TRBJ1-2|TRBV6-1|-
CASSEDRGGYTF
TGTGCCAGCAGTGAAGATAGGGGTGGCTACACCTTC
>-|TRBJ2-7|TRBV9|-
CASSVDILHEQYF
TGTGCCAGCAGCGTAGACATCCTTCACGAGCAGTACTTC
>-|TRBJ2-3|TRBV28|once
CASSPTGRGASDTQYF
TGTGCCAGCAGTCCCACCGGGCGGGGTGCGTCAGATACGCAGTATTTT
>TRBD1|TRBJ2-1|TRBV7-8|-
CASRHRVGTGGSEQFF
TGTGCCAGCAGACACCGGGTCGGGACAGGGGGCAGTGAGCAGTTCTTC
>-|TRBJ1-1|TRBV28|-
CASTPSLVSEAFF
TGTGCCAGCACCCCGTCCCTAGTCTCTGAAGCTTTCTTT
>TRBD1|TRBJ1-1|TRBV7-8|once
CASSSRYSGQGKVTEAFF
TGTGCCAGCAGCTCCCGATACTCGGGACAGGGGAAGGTCACTGAAGCTTTCTTT